This T cell receptor (beta chain) was observed in a study of shared clonotypes between healthy human individuals. General observations from the study: Donor scarcity curtailed the genetic and exposure-history diversity represented herein. Memory subsets generally showed smaller estimated richness than naive subsets did. Clonotypes that were shared across four donors made up around 5% of naive CD4 clonotypes. Non-shared clonotypes displayed generation probabilities falling below those of clonotypes present in all four donors.

This clone was observed a single time. What it binds is unknown. Clones were read by immunoSEQ multiplex PCR, and TCRdb kept only the in-frame ones, dropping some. The table has around 1.9 million clones, approximately 92% seen once. The CDR3 has 17 amino acids. CDR1 and CDR2 (germline): SGDLS, YYNGEE. After removal of 4 bases from V and 1 base from J, the junction contained 13 bases not matched to a gene. The naive CD8 subset, CD45RO-negative cells positively selected for CCR7, excluded terminally differentiated effector memory CD45RA+ cells. The sequenced material came from naive CD8+ T cells from PBMCs. This TCR was sampled from a man in his late teens or twenties in good health. Some clones in this sample may be carry-over from other donors' samples. This chain connects TRBV9 to TRBJ2-5, with 7 bases matching TRBD2. DNA of the CDR3: TGTGCCAGCAGCCCCAGGGACTATCTAATGCCCCAAGAGACCCAGTACTTC. It translates to CASSPRDYLMPQETQYF.